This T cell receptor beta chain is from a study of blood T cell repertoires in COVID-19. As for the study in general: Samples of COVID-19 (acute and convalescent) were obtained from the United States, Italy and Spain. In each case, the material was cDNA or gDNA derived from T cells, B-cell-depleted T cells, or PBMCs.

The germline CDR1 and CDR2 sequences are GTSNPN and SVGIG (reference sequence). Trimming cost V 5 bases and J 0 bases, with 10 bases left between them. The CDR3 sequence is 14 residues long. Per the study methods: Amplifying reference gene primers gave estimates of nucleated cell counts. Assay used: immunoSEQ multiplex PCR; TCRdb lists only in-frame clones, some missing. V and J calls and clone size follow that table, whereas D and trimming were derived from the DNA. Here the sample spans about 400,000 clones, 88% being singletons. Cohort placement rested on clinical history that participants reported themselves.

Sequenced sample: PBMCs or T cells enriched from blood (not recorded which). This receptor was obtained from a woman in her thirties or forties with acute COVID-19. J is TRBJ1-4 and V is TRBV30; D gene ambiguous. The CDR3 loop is CAWGQPTTNEKLFF. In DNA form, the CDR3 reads TGTGCCTGGGGGCAGCCAACAACTAATGAAAAACTGTTTTTT.